The 31 T cell receptor beta chains in this list originate from one sample, sequenced in a study of T cell repertoires in cytomegalovirus infection. No antigen has been identified for these receptors. Using its own MiXCR run on the reads, TCRdb lists one record per CDR3 protein. The sample includes about a million distinct CDR3 sequences, approximately 30% seen only once; the top ten take roughly an eighth. Sequenced here: cultured CD8+ T cells from PBMCs, sampled from culture after CMV antigen stimulation. All receptors derive from a human donor in good health (CMV status not recorded). Some clones in this sample may be carry-over from other donors' samples.

This clonotype has just a few counts. The chain combines TRBV27 with TRBJ2-7; TRBD1 matches at 11 bases. This CDR3 is 15 amino acids long. Germline-derived CDR1 and CDR2 are MNHEY and SMNVEV (reference sequence). Trimming removed 6 bases from V and 7 bases from J; junction bases left unmatched: 11. CDR3 amino acids: CASRLGTGGSREQYV. In DNA form, the CDR3 reads TGTGCCAGCAGACTAGGGACAGGGGGGTCTCGGGAGCAGTACGTC.

The sample holds one count of this clonotype. This chain uses TRBV6-6 with TRBJ1-6; D not resolved. This CDR3 has 14 amino acids. Germline values: CDR1 MNHNY, CDR2 SVGAGI (reference sequence). With 4 bases removed from V and 6 bases from J, the gap between germline ends came to 10 bases. CDR3: CASSSFLANSPLHF. DNA of the CDR3: TGTGCCAGCAGTTCCTTCCTAGCTAATTCACCCCTCCACTTT.

A few counts support this clonotype. The chain has TRBV14 and TRBJ1-2; D is perhaps TRBD1 (5 bases). Germline assignment: CDR1 SGHDN and CDR2 FVKESK. Trimming pared 0 bases from V and 3 bases from J, leaving 11 bases between. This CDR3 is 15 amino acids long. CDR3 sequence: CASSQEARDDYGYTF. The CDR3 bases are TGTGCCAGCAGCCAAGAGGCAAGGGACGACTATGGCTACACCTTC.

The CDR3, as DNA: TGTGCCAGCAGCCGCGTCGGGGCTGGAAACACCATATATTTT. It specifies CASSRVGAGNTIYF. This sequence joins TRBV7-9 and TRBJ1-3; the D is unclear. CDR3 length: 14 amino acids. Deletions cut 5 bases from V and 2 bases from J, with 10 bases between. Germline V lookup: CDR1 SEHNR, CDR2 FQNEAQ (reference sequence).

V usage is TRBV4-1 and J usage is TRBJ2-1, with 9 bases lining up with TRBD2. From germline, CDR1 is MGHRA and CDR2 YSYEKL. Trimming cost V 0 bases and J 2 bases; bases outside gene matches: 8. This CDR3 has 18 residues. The CDR3 DNA sequence: TGCGCCAGCAGCCAAGAAATGTTGGGCGGGGGGGCCTACAATGAGCAGTTCTTC. This codes for CASSQEMLGGGAYNEQFF.

This clonotype came up a few times. The rearrangement joins TRBV11-3 to TRBJ2-2; D is possibly TRBD1 or TRBD2 (5 bases each). CDR3 length equals 14 residues. The germline gives CDR1 SGHNT, CDR2 YENEEA. V was trimmed by 2 bases and J by 6 bases, leaving 10 bases between them. The CDR3 loop reads CASSLLGASGELFF. The DNA of the CDR3 is TGTGCCAGCAGCTTACTCGGGGCATCCGGGGAGCTGTTTTTT.

The V and J genes are TRBV12-3 or TRBV12-4 and TRBJ2-1, with D perhaps matching TRBD1 or TRBD2 (6 bases each). The CDR3 is 15 amino acids. Trimming pared 7 bases from V and 6 bases from J, leaving 19 bases between. The CDR3 spells CASTLKGGLVNEQFF. The CDR3, as DNA: TGTGCCAGCACCCTAAAGGGGGGACTCGTCAATGAGCAGTTCTTC.

This clonotype was detected a few times. J is TRBJ2-5 and V is TRBV10-3, with 12 nucleotides matching TRBD2. The CDR3 has 16 residues. V was clipped by 4 bases and J by 4 bases; unmatched bases: 7. Germline lookup yields CDR1 ENHRY and CDR2 SYGVKD. CDR3 nucleotide sequence: TGTGCCATCAGTGTCAAACTAGCGGGGGGCGGAGAGACCCAGTACTTC. It encodes CAISVKLAGGGETQYF.

The chain employs TRBV5-1 and TRBJ1-1; 9 bases align to TRBD1. V dropped 4 bases and J dropped 1; count of bases not matched to a gene: 11. This CDR3 spans 17 amino acids. Per germline, CDR1 SGHRS and CDR2 YFSETQ. CDR3 amino acids: CASSLRQGGLQNTEAFF. The CDR3, as DNA: TGCGCCAGCAGCCTAAGACAGGGGGGCCTACAGAACACTGAAGCTTTCTTT.

This clonotype was recorded a few times. The chain couples TRBV27 to TRBJ2-3, with D possibly TRBD2 on 5 matching bases. In germline, CDR1 is MNHEY, CDR2 SMNVEV (reference sequence). The V end lost 5 bases, the J end lost 0 bases, and 18 bases lay between the germline ends. CDR3 length: 17 amino acids. Written as DNA, the CDR3 is TGTGCCAGCAGTAGCCCACTCAGAGCGGTGAGCACAGATACGCAGTATTTT. This encodes CASSSPLRAVSTDTQYF.

The chain employs TRBV19 and TRBJ1-2, with D uncertain. The CDR3 has 15 residues. Germline CDR1 LNHDA, CDR2 SQIVND (reference sequence). With 0 bases removed from V and 6 bases from J, the gap between germline ends came to 14 bases. Written as DNA, the CDR3 is TGTGCCAGTAGTATAGATCTTGGGGATCGCGATGGCTACACCTTC. Translation gives CASSIDLGDRDGYTF.

The rearrangement joins TRBV12-5 to TRBJ1-1, with TRBD1 as a possible D gene (6 bases). The CDR3 sequence is 17 residues long. Looked up from germline, CDR1 is LGHNT and CDR2 is FRNRAP. Trimming cost V 0 bases and J 7 bases, with 21 bases left between them. DNA of the CDR3: TGTGCTAGTGGTTTGGTCGCGCAGACCCCAGAGGGGGGTGAAGCTTTCTTT. This codes for CASGLVAQTPEGGEAFF.

V gene TRBV7-6 combines with J gene TRBJ1-1; TRBD1 matches 7 bases. V lost 4 bases to trimming and J lost 0 bases; unmatched junction nucleotides: 5. The germline V gene has CDR1 SGHVS and CDR2 FNYEAQ. CDR3 length: 15 residues. The CDR3 loop reads CASSSPQGMNTEAFF. DNA of the CDR3: TGTGCCAGCAGCTCCCCACAGGGGATGAACACTGAAGCTTTCTTT.

The chain carries TRBV12-3 or TRBV12-4 and TRBJ1-3; D may be TRBD1 (5 bases). The V gene lost 5 bases and the J gene lost 2 bases, with 22 bases spanning the gap. The CDR3 extends over 18 amino acids. CDR3 region: CASSQTLGPLLTGNTIYF. The CDR3 DNA sequence: TGTGCCAGCAGTCAGACTCTGGGACCGCTTTTGACTGGAAACACCATATATTTT.

The rearrangement links TRBV25-1 to TRBJ2-3, with 7 bases lining up with TRBD2. The ends lost 1 base at V and 5 bases at J; junction bases unmatched: 3. The CDR3 consists of 14 residues. Germline assignment: CDR1 MGHDK and CDR2 SYGVNS. The DNA for the CDR3 is TGTGCCAGCAGTGAATTTGGGGGGGTAGATACGCAGTATTTT. Its protein product is CASSEFGGVDTQYF.

The rearrangement joins TRBV7-3 to TRBJ2-5; 8 nucleotides align to TRBD1. Germline V lookup: CDR1 SGHTA, CDR2 FQGTGA. The ends lost 2 bases at V and 0 bases at J; junction bases unmatched: 2. The CDR3 sequence is 15 residues long. CDR3 region: CASSLGTGHQETQYF. The CDR3 region has the DNA TGTGCCAGCAGCTTAGGGACAGGTCACCAAGAGACCCAGTACTTC. The full variable domain, completed using reference TRBV7-3 and TRBJ2-5, is GAGVSQTPSNKVTEKGKYVELRCDPISGHTALYWYRQSLGQGPEFLIYFQGTGAADDSGLPNDRFFAVRPEGSVSTLKIQRTERGDSAVYLCASSLGTGHQETQYFGPGTRLLVL.

This chain joins TRBV19 and TRBJ2-5, with D unclear. This CDR3 has 14 residues. Trimming removed 3 bases from V and 3 bases from J, with 11 bases in between. Germline CDR1 and CDR2: LNHDA and SQIVND (reference sequence). DNA of the CDR3: TGTGCCAGTAGTATTGAACTACTGGAAGAGACCCAGTACTTC. Translated, it gives CASSIELLEETQYF.

The chain carries TRBV11-2 and TRBJ2-5; D gene ambiguous. Germline assignment: CDR1 SGHAT and CDR2 FQNNGV. V lost 2 bases and J lost 2, with 12 bases in between. The CDR3 spans 15 residues. The DNA of the CDR3 is TGTGCCAGCAGCTTAACCCGGGCAGAGCAAGAGACCCAGTACTTC. It is translated as CASSLTRAEQETQYF.

The CDR3 sequence is CASIGTGGYEQYF. CDR3 bases: TGTGCCAGCATTGGGACCGGCGGGTACGAGCAGTACTTC. The J gene is TRBJ2-7, the V gene TRBV6-5; D may correspond to TRBD1 or TRBD2 (5 bases each). The V end was cut by 7 bases, the J end by 4 bases, with 14 bases between. From germline, CDR1 is MNHEY and CDR2 SVGAGI. The CDR3 is made up of 13 amino acids.

This clonotype turned up a few times. The chain joins TRBV5-4 to TRBJ2-7, with 8 bases matching TRBD1. Germline V gene sequence: CDR1 SGHNT, CDR2 YYREEE (reference sequence). This CDR3 has 15 residues. V lost 6 bases, J lost 5 bases, and 13 bases stayed unmatched. Here the CDR3 DNA reads TGTGCCAGCACCACTTGGGGGGACAGGATGGACGAGCAGTACGTC. This gives the protein CASTTWGDRMDEQYV.

The chain links TRBV4-2 to TRBJ2-3, with D possibly TRBD2 on 6 matching bases. V was pared by 0 bases and J by 6 bases, with 10 bases between. This CDR3 spans 14 amino acids. CDR1 is LGHNA, CDR2 YNFKEQ, per germline. The CDR3 sequence: CASSQERGEDTQYF. The CDR3 bases are TGTGCCAGCAGCCAAGAGCGGGGTGAGGATACGCAGTATTTT.

This clonotype has just a few counts. The chain links TRBV19 to TRBJ2-5; 11 positions agree with TRBD1. With 6 bases clipped from V and 1 base from J, the junction kept 10 bases outside the gene matches. In germline, CDR1 is LNHDA, CDR2 SQIVND (reference sequence). The CDR3 is 17 residues long. Here the CDR3 DNA reads TGTGCCAGTAGCAAGTTTCCGGGACAGGGGGTCCAAGAGACCCAGTACTTC. Its translation: CASSKFPGQGVQETQYF.

As regards this clonotype: Sequence at one end of the junction differs from germline and may be a read error. The chain has TRBV7-6 and TRBJ2-2; D is unclear. The CDR3 is made up of 15 amino acids. Germline CDR1 and CDR2: SGHVS and FNYEAQ. CDR3 bases: TGTGCTAGCAGCTTAGGGCACGAGAACACCGGGGAGCTGTTTTTT. The encoded protein is CASSLGHENTGELFF.

In this sample, this clonotype turned up a few times. The gene calls are TRBV12-5 and TRBJ1-4; D remains ambiguous. Germline V gene data show CDR1 as LGHNT and CDR2 as FRNRAP. CDR3 length equals 17 residues. V lost 3 bases and J 0 bases, leaving 14 bases between the germline ends. Here the CDR3 reads CASGFSSDGTTNEKLFF. The CDR3 DNA is TGTGCTAGTGGTTTTTCTTCGGACGGTACAACTAATGAAAAACTGTTTTTT.

The chain links TRBV19 to TRBJ1-1, with TRBD1 as a possible D gene (6 bases). V was shortened by 8 bases and J by 4 bases, with 8 bases between the two germline ends. The CDR3 is made up of 11 amino acids. Germline CDR1 and CDR2: LNHDA and SQIVND (reference sequence). The CDR3 nucleotides are TGTGCCAGTCGGACAGTCACTGAAGCTTTCTTT. Translating gives CASRTVTEAFF.

The J gene is TRBJ2-7, the V gene TRBV10-2, with a tentative D call TRBD1 (6 bases). The CDR3 length is 13 residues. Germline V gene sequence: CDR1 WSHSY, CDR2 SAAADI. Trimming removed 5 bases at V and 2 bases at J, with 10 bases between. The CDR3 coding sequence is TGCGCCAGCAGTCAAGGACAGCCCTACGAGCAGTACGTC. It is translated as CASSQGQPYEQYV.

The chain employs TRBV6-5 and TRBJ2-1, with TRBD1 matching over 7 bases. CDR1 and CDR2 (germline): MNHEY, SVGAGI. Trimming took 5 bases from V and 2 from J; bases not matched to a gene: 6. This CDR3 has 15 residues. This chain's CDR3 is CASSRGGNPYNEQFF. Written as DNA, the CDR3 is TGTGCCAGCAGTCGAGGGGGCAACCCCTACAATGAGCAGTTCTTC.

J is TRBJ1-6 and V is TRBV25-1; a possible D gene is TRBD1 (5 bases). V lost 2 bases, J lost 8 bases, and 10 bases lay in between. The CDR3 extends over 14 amino acids. Germline CDR1 reads MGHDK; CDR2 reads SYGVNS. The CDR3 region has the DNA TGTGCCAGCAGTGAAATGGGACGGGATTCACCCCTCCACTTT. This gives the protein CASSEMGRDSPLHF.

In regard to this clonotype: This may be a read error, as it is one base from a much larger clone. The CDR3 DNA is TGTGCCAACAGCTCCAGTGGAGGGCATAGCAATCAGCCCCAGCATTTT. Protein product: CANSSSGGHSNQPQHF. The rearrangement links TRBV7-9 to TRBJ1-5; unclear D gene. CDR3 length: 16 amino acids. In germline, CDR1 is SEHNR, CDR2 FQNEAQ (reference sequence).

The chain joins TRBV12-3 or TRBV12-4 to TRBJ2-3, with D maybe TRBD2 (5 bases). Trimming took off 3 bases at V and 4 bases at J, with 14 bases between the two ends. CDR3 size: 15 residues. DNA for the CDR3: TGTGCCAGCAGTTTCTGGGCTAGCTTGGCAGATACGCAGTATTTT. Its protein product is CASSFWASLADTQYF.

This clonotype was seen more than once but under ten times. V and J are TRBV15 and TRBJ2-1, with a possible D match to TRBD2 (7 bases). The ends were cut back, 3 bases at V and 8 bases at J, with 20 bases in the middle. Germline CDR1 and CDR2: LNHNV and YYDKDF (reference sequence). This CDR3 is 16 amino acids long. The CDR3 nucleotides are TGTGCCACCAGCAGGGGGGTTGCGGGGGCCCACGATGAGCAGTTCTTC. Translation: CATSRGVAGAHDEQFF.